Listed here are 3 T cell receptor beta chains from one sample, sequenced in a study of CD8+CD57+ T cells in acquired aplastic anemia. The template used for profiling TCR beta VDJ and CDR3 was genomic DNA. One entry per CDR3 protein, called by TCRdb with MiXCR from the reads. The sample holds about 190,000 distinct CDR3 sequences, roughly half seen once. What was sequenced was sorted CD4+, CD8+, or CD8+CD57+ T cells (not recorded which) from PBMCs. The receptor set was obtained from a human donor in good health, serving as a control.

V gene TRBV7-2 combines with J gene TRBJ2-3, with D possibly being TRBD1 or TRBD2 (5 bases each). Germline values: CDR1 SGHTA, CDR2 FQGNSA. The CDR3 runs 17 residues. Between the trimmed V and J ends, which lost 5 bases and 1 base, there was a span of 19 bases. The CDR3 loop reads CASSQALGLGRTDTQYF. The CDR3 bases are TGTGCCAGCAGCCAAGCTCTAGGACTGGGACGCACAGATACGCAGTATTTT.

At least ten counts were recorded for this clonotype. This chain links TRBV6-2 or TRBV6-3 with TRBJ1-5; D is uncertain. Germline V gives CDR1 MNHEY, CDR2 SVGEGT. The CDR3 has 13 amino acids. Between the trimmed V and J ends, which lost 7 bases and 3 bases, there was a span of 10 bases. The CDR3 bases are TGTGCCAGCACCCAACCGTTCAATCAGCCCCAGCATTTT. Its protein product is CASTQPFNQPQHF.

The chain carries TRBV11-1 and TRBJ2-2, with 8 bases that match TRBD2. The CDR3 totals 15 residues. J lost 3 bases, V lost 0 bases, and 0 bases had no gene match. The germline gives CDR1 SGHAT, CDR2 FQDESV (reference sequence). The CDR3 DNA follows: TGTGCCAGCAGCTTAGCGCGGGGGGACACCGGGGAGCTGTTTTTT. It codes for CASSLARGDTGELFF.